This TCR beta chain was obtained from a study of regulatory T cells in long-lasting Graves disease. Trimming took 4 bases from V and 1 from J; bases not matched to a gene: 4. This CDR3 comprises 15 residues. The germline CDR1 and CDR2 sequences are SNHLY and FYNNEI. iRepertoire HTBI primers and Arm-PCR of CDR3 regions built TCR beta libraries. MiXCR, applied by TCRdb to the multiplex PCR reads, yields one record per CDR3 protein. The data hold about 220,000 distinct CDR3 sequences, with around a fifth observed a single time. This clonotype appeared many times. Its target is not known. Study conclusions and caveats: Among samples with persistent disease, TRBV28, TRBJ1-2 and TRBJ2-5 were favored.

Stated time point: newly diagnosed GD, antithyroid drugs for less than 3 months. PBMC RNA was the source of the TCR library. As collected, the peripheral blood samples measured 8 to 9 milliliters each and went into EDTA tubes. These data are also associated with another study on T cells in Graves' hyperthyroidism and ophthalmopathy. From that paper: The HTBI primer set drove a first-round RT-PCR of the TCR CDR3. A model of 13 V-J features distinguished ophthalmopathy from stable hyperthyroidism.

This chain connects TRBV2 to TRBJ1-5, with 7 bases identical to TRBD1. This specimen consisted of peripheral blood mononuclear cells (PBMCs), obtained at new diagnosis, from a patient treated with antithyroid drugs. This sequence originates from a woman in her twenties or thirties with Graves disease. The CDR3 nucleotides are TGTGCCAGCAGTGCGACAGGGCGGAGCAATCAGCCCCAGCATTTT. Translation: CASSATGRSNQPQHF.